The 24 T cell receptor beta chains reported below all come from one sample, sequenced in a study of T cells in women clearing cervical HPV infection. Sequencing was performed with immunoSEQ multiplex PCR; in TCRdb, only in-frame clones are kept and a portion is missing. Its table lists tens of thousands of clones. Sequencing was done on a sample of blood buffy coat. These receptors originate from a woman aged 18 to 75 with a cervical HPV16 infection that either progressed to CIN3+ or cleared (not recorded which).

Details on this clone: Read sequence stops 3 residues before the CDR3 end, and the germline J gene provides the missing end. V gene TRBV5-1 combines with J gene TRBJ1-6, with 7 bases identical to TRBD1. The CDR3 has 17 amino acids. The V gene end was trimmed by 0 bases and the J gene end by 10 bases; junction bases not matched to a gene: 13. Per germline, CDR1 SGHRS and CDR2 YFSETQ. This chain's CDR3 is CASSLARTGGLRSPLHF. The CDR3 bases that were read are TGCGCCAGCAGCTTGGCCCGGACAGGAGGGTTACGCTCACCC. Complete variable domain (other parts from reference TRBV5-1 and TRBJ1-6): KAGVTQTPRYLIKTRGQQVTLSCSPISGHRSVSWYQQTPGQGLQFLFEYFSETQRNKGNFPGRFSGRQFSNSRSEMNVSTLELGDSALYLCASSLARTGGLRSPLHFGNGTRLTVT.

Details on this clone: Read coverage stops 3 residues before the CDR3 terminus; the germline J gene supplies the remainder. The chain carries TRBV9 and TRBJ2-2; TRBD1 might be the D (6 bases). CDR1 is SGDLS and CDR2 is YYNGEE in the germline V gene. V was cut by 1 base and J by 6 bases, with 16 bases left in between. CDR3 length: 16 residues. CDR3 sequence: CASSVSGASSSGELFF. Incomplete CDR3 DNA: TGTGCCAGCAGCGTATCAGGGGCCTCCTCCTCCGGGGAG.

With respect to this clone: The read terminates 3 residues ahead of where the CDR3 ends, so the germline J gene completes it. This sequence joins TRBV5-4 and TRBJ1-1; perhaps TRBD1 as D (5 bases). This CDR3 comprises 15 residues. In germline, CDR1 is SGHNT, CDR2 YYREEE (reference sequence). V dropped 4 bases and J dropped 1 base, with 14 bases sitting between them. CDR3 region: CASSPGGLSNTEAFF. The DNA read from the CDR3 is TGTGCCAGCAGCCCTGGGGGACTTTCGAACACTGAA.

To note about this clone: The CDR3 is cut off 3 residues early in the read; its end comes from the germline J gene. The rearrangement joins TRBV2 to TRBJ2-3; 8 nucleotides match TRBD1. The CDR3 is made up of 15 amino acids. Germline V lookup: CDR1 SNHLY, CDR2 FYNNEI. V lost 6 bases, J lost 2 bases, and 7 bases stayed unmatched. The CDR3 DNA, read in part, is TGTGCCAGCAGGGGGGACAGGCGACTCACAGATACG. The encoded protein is CASRGDRRLTDT. The complete CDR3 protein is CASRGDRRLTDTQYF. The full variable domain, with the rest looked up from reference TRBV2 and TRBJ2-3, is EPEVTQTPSHQVTQMGQEVILRCVPISNHLYFYWYRQILGQKVEFLVSFYNNEISEKSEIFDDQFSVERPDGSNFTLKIRSTKLEDSAMYFCASRGDRRLTDTQYFGPGTRLTVL.

Details on this clone: The read gets to within 3 residues of the CDR3 end, and the germline J gene fills in the rest. The chain joins TRBV7-9 to TRBJ1-4; 7 bases agree with TRBD1. Germline assignment: CDR1 SEHNR and CDR2 FQNEAQ (reference sequence). The CDR3 totals 15 residues. The CDR3 is CASSFGTAYNSPLFF. CDR3 DNA, as far as it was read: TGTGCCAGCAGCTTTGGGACAGCCTATAATTCACCA.

The sequenced part of the CDR3 DNA is TGCGCCAGCAGCTTGAGAGGGGCGGCTAATGAAAAG. Its protein product is CASSLRGAANEK. The full-length CDR3 reads as CASSLRGAANEKLFF. The rearrangement joins TRBV5-1 to TRBJ2-2; D might be TRBD1 or TRBD2, each matching 5 bases. The CDR3 extends 3 residues past the end of the read, so its final part is completed from the germline J gene. The germline CDR1 and CDR2 sequences are SGHRS and YFSETQ. The CDR3 sequence is 15 residues long.

Concerning this clone itself: The read is 3 residues too short to cover the CDR3 end, so that end is filled in from the germline J gene. V is TRBV7-6 and J is TRBJ2-3; D perhaps matches TRBD2 (6 bases). Trimming stripped 0 bases from V and 6 bases from J, with 7 bases between. Germline lookup yields CDR1 SGHVS and CDR2 FNYEAQ. The CDR3 loop spans 13 amino acids. The CDR3 protein is CASSLAAGDTQYF. The covered CDR3 bases are TGTGCCAGCAGCTTAGCCGCGGGGGATACG.

With respect to this clone: A junction end diverges from the germline sequence, so it may reflect a read error. The sample holds other DNA sequences that translate to the same CDR3. This CDR3 reads CASSTNRGYGYTF. The part of the CDR3 DNA that was read is TGTGCCAGTAGTACCAACAGGGGCTATGGT. The chain employs TRBV19 and TRBJ1-2, with 7 bases that match TRBD1. From the germline J gene comes the end of the CDR3, since the read stops 3 residues before it. The CDR3 length is 13 residues. Germline CDR1 is LNHDA and CDR2 is SQIVND (reference sequence). Filled out from reference TRBV19 and TRBJ1-2, the complete variable domain reads DGGITQSPKYLFRKEGQNVTLSCEQNLNHDAMYWYRQDPGQGLRLIYYSQIVNDFQKGDIAEGYSVSREKKESFPLTVTSAQKNPTAFYLCASSTNRGYGYTFGSGTRLTVV.

On this clone itself: The read falls 3 residues short of the CDR3 end, and the missing part is taken from the germline J gene. The V call is TRBV20-1, the J call TRBJ1-6; TRBD1 might be the D (5 bases). The length of the CDR3 is 12 residues. V was shortened by 7 bases and J by 6 bases, with 10 bases between the two germline ends. Germline V gene data show CDR1 as DFQATT and CDR2 as SNEGSKA (reference sequence). CDR3 in amino acids: CSVSQGNSPLHF. The covered CDR3 bases are TGCAGTGTCAGCCAGGGTAATTCACCC.

About this clone itself: The CDR3 is cut off 3 residues early in the read; its end comes from the germline J gene. The rearrangement links TRBV7-6 to TRBJ1-2; D may be TRBD1 (6 bases). The CDR3 has 13 amino acids. V was pared by 5 bases and J by 7 bases, with 14 bases between. Germline CDR1 is SGHVS and CDR2 is FNYEAQ. Incomplete CDR3 DNA: TGTGCCAGCAGCCAGTTAGGGGGGGCTGGC. This codes for CASSQLGGAG. The whole CDR3 sequence is CASSQLGGAGYTF.

Details on this clone: The DNA ends 3 residues before the CDR3 does, and the rest of the CDR3 is filled in from the germline J gene. This chain joins TRBV28 and TRBJ2-7; unclear D gene. CDR1 is MDHEN, CDR2 SYDVKM, per germline. CDR3 length: 11 residues. Trimming pared 4 bases from V and 4 bases from J, leaving 5 bases between. The DNA read from the CDR3 is TGTGCCAGCAGTTCTCGGTACGAG. Translating gives CASSSRYE. The entire CDR3 protein reads CASSSRYEQYF.

A word on this clone: Read data end 3 residues before the CDR3 end; the end is taken from the germline J gene. The chain recombines TRBV7-7 with TRBJ2-3; TRBD1 is a possible D gene (7 bases). The V gene lost 5 bases and the J gene lost 3 bases, with 15 bases spanning the gap. Germline CDR1 reads SSHAT; CDR2 reads FNYEAQ (reference sequence). This CDR3 is built from 15 residues. The CDR3 region is CASSTQGGGTDTQYF. The covered CDR3 bases are TGTGCCAGCAGCACCCAGGGGGGCGGGACAGATACG.

For this clone: With the read ending 3 residues before the CDR3 end, the germline J gene is used to fill in that end. This chain connects TRBV7-9 to TRBJ1-2, with a tentative D call TRBD1 (5 bases). Germline lookup yields CDR1 SEHNR and CDR2 FQNEAQ (reference sequence). The CDR3 is made up of 15 amino acids. V was cut by 5 bases and J by 4 bases, with 17 bases left in between. Incomplete CDR3 DNA: TGTGCCAGCAGCCACGATCGGGCAGGGTCCTATGGC. As protein: CASSHDRAGSYG. The whole CDR3 protein reads CASSHDRAGSYGYTF.

CDR3 residues: CSFFLGSGNEQFF. The DNA read from the CDR3 is TGCAGTTTTTTTTTGGGTAGCGGCAATGAG. The chain recombines TRBV20-1 with TRBJ2-1; D might be TRBD2 (6 bases). Read coverage stops 3 residues before the CDR3 terminus; the germline J gene supplies the remainder. V lost 8 bases to trimming and J lost 6 bases, with 17 bases between them. The length of the CDR3 is 13 residues. Germline V lookup: CDR1 DFQATT, CDR2 SNEGSKA (reference sequence).

The covered CDR3 bases are TGTGCCAGCAGTTATGGTCAGTTCTACGAG. Protein sequence: CASSYGQFYE. The whole CDR3 sequence is CASSYGQFYEQYF. This chain links TRBV6-2 or TRBV6-3 with TRBJ2-7; D gene ambiguous. The CDR3 end is not reached by the read, which stops 3 residues before it; the germline J gene fills it in. Trimming left V 3 bases short and J 3 bases short, with 9 bases between. Germline CDR1 MNHEY, CDR2 SVGEGT. The CDR3 has 13 residues.

As regards this clone: The CDR3 is cut off 3 residues early in the read; its end comes from the germline J gene. The rearrangement joins TRBV23-1 to TRBJ1-5; 7 nucleotides agree with TRBD1. TRBV23-1 is designated an ORF whose function remains uncertain. This CDR3 has 16 amino acids. V trimming: 4 bases; J trimming: 9 bases; junction bases outside the gene matches: 15. Partial CDR3 DNA: TGCGCCAGCAGTCCCCCCGACAGGGCGACCAGGGGGCCC. This sequence encodes CASSPPDRATRGP. The whole CDR3 sequence is CASSPPDRATRGPQHF.

About this clone itself: The DNA ends 3 residues before the CDR3 does, and the rest of the CDR3 is filled in from the germline J gene. The chain recombines TRBV7-6 with TRBJ2-7, with D tentatively TRBD1 (6 bases). The CDR3 runs to 14 residues. Trimming took off 4 bases at V and 0 bases at J, with 10 bases between the two ends. Germline loops: CDR1 SGHVS, CDR2 FNYEAQ. The CDR3 bases that were read are TGTGCCAGCAGCTCCCGGACAGACTCCTACGAG. Protein sequence: CASSSRTDSYE. The entire CDR3 is CASSSRTDSYEQYF. Supplemented by reference TRBV7-6 and TRBJ2-7, the full variable domain reads GAGVSQSPRYKVTKRGQDVALRCDPISGHVSLYWYRQALGQGPEFLTYFNYEAQQDKSGLPNDRFSAERPEGSISTLTIQRTEQRDSAMYRCASSSRTDSYEQYFGPGTRLTVT.

Incomplete CDR3 DNA: TGTGCCAGCAGCTTAGGTGGTAGCGGGATGGCCGAG. Translated, it gives CASSLGGSGMAE. The whole CDR3 sequence reads CASSLGGSGMAEQYF. The V call is TRBV7-2, the J call TRBJ2-7; 8 positions match TRBD2. The read terminates 3 residues ahead of where the CDR3 ends, so the germline J gene completes it. Unmatched junction bases numbered 8, after V lost 1 base and J lost 6 bases. Germline CDR1 and CDR2: SGHTA and FQGNSA. CDR3 length: 15 amino acids.

As regards this clone: The CDR3 end falls 3 residues outside the read, so it is completed with the germline J gene. The J gene is TRBJ2-7, the V gene TRBV7-8; 10 bases are a match to TRBD1. This CDR3 has 18 amino acids. Trimming took 0 bases from V and 2 from J; bases not matched to a gene: 10. CDR1 and CDR2 (germline): SGHVS, FQNEAQ. The CDR3 DNA, read in part, is TGTGCCAGCAGCTTAGCCGCTCGACAGGGGGCGAGAACCTACGAG. This encodes CASSLAARQGARTYE. The entire CDR3 sequence reads CASSLAARQGARTYEQYF.

Points on this clone: The DNA ends 3 residues before the CDR3 does, and the rest of the CDR3 is filled in from the germline J gene. V and J are TRBV19 and TRBJ1-2; D is undetermined. The ends were cut back, 5 bases at V and 4 bases at J, with 5 bases in the middle. CDR3 length: 11 amino acids. The germline CDR1 and CDR2 sequences are LNHDA and SQIVND (reference sequence). This CDR3 reads CASSVSYGYTF. The covered CDR3 bases are TGTGCCAGTAGTGTCAGCTATGGC.

Remarks on this clone: The read halts 3 residues ahead of the CDR3 end, with the missing end drawn from the germline J gene. The chain combines TRBV5-1 with TRBJ2-3; D possibly corresponds to TRBD1 (7 bases). The CDR3 extends over 16 amino acids. V was clipped by 4 bases and J by 5 bases, with 20 bases between them. Per the germline V gene, CDR1 is SGHRS and CDR2 is YFSETQ. Incomplete CDR3 DNA: TGCGCCAGCAGCGTGGGCAGGGGGGCTCGGGAAGATACG. Protein sequence: CASSVGRGAREDT. The whole CDR3 protein is CASSVGRGAREDTQYF.

CDR3 bases read: TGTGCCTGGGGGCAGTCTTCTTTTGGT. Protein sequence: CAWGQSSFG. From start to end, the CDR3 is CAWGQSSFGQYF. V and J are TRBV30 and TRBJ2-4; no firm D call. The read finishes 3 residues shy of the CDR3 end, and the germline J gene is used to complete it. The CDR3 covers 12 residues. Per germline, CDR1 GTSNPN and CDR2 SVGIG (reference sequence). Together with reference TRBV30 and TRBJ2-4, the CDR3 gives the full variable domain: SQTIHQWPATLVQPVGSPLSLECTVEGTSNPNLYWYRQAAGRGLQLLFYSVGIGQISSEVPQNLSASRPQDRQFILSSKKLLLSDSGFYLCAWGQSSFGQYFGAGTRLSVL.

With regard to this clone: The CDR3 end lies 3 residues beyond the end of the read and is filled in from the germline J gene. J is TRBJ2-5 and V is TRBV5-1; 7 bases align to TRBD2. The CDR3 covers 13 residues. V lost 4 bases to trimming and J lost 1 base; unmatched junction nucleotides: 1. Germline V gene sequence: CDR1 SGHRS, CDR2 YFSETQ. This chain's CDR3 is CASSASGQETQYF. The sequenced CDR3 bases are TGCGCCAGCAGCGCTAGCGGCCAAGAGACC.

A remark on this clone: From the germline J gene comes the end of the CDR3, since the read stops 3 residues before it. This rearrangement joins TRBV6-2 or TRBV6-3 to TRBJ1-6, with 8 bases fitting TRBD1. The CDR3 has 17 amino acids. The V and J ends lost 2 bases and 7 bases, in that order; junction bases with no gene match: 10. Germline V gives CDR1 MNHEY, CDR2 SVGEGT. The CDR3 bases that were read are TGTGCCAGCAGTTACCTTCCCGGACAGGGAGCCAATTCACCC. Its translation: CASSYLPGQGANSP. The CDR3 in its entirety is CASSYLPGQGANSPLHF.